These 15 T cell receptor beta chains were all obtained from the same sample, sequenced in a study of blood T cell repertoires in COVID-19. Profiling relied on immunoSEQ multiplex PCR, and the TCRdb table lists in-frame clones only, not all of them. The sample shows 200,000 or so clones, about 84% of them seen only once. Sample: PBMCs or T cells enriched from blood (not recorded which). Receptors originate from a man in his fifties or sixties who had recovered from COVID-19.

The chain has TRBV24-1 and TRBJ2-3; TRBD2 agrees at 10 bases. This CDR3 is built from 17 residues. Germline CDR1 and CDR2: KGHDR and SFDVKD. V lost 0 bases to trimming and J lost 4 bases; unmatched junction nucleotides: 6. The CDR3 is CATSDLHERGGPDTQYF. DNA for the CDR3: TGTGCCACCAGTGATTTGCATGAGCGGGGGGGACCAGATACGCAGTATTTT.

The rearrangement joins TRBV4-2 to TRBJ2-1; 9 nucleotides match TRBD2. Trimming took 1 base from V and 9 from J; bases not matched to a gene: 10. The CDR3 has 16 residues. Per germline, CDR1 LGHNA and CDR2 YNFKEQ. The CDR3 DNA reads as TGTGCCAGCAGCCAAGTATTGGGGACTAGCCTCCCTGAGCAGTTCTTC. It yields the protein CASSQVLGTSLPEQFF.

The CDR3 DNA sequence: TGTGCCAGCAGCTTAGCAGGGGGCAATCAGCCCCAGCATTTT. Translating gives CASSLAGGNQPQHF. This chain links TRBV7-2 with TRBJ1-5, with a tentative D call TRBD1 (5 bases). V shed 0 bases and J shed 2 bases, with 5 bases lying between them. Per germline, CDR1 SGHTA and CDR2 FQGNSA. This CDR3 region has 14 residues.

DNA of the CDR3: TGTGCCATCAGTGAGTCGGATCGGGGGATATTCTACGAGCAGTACTTC. It is translated as CAISESDRGIFYEQYF. This chain connects TRBV10-3 to TRBJ2-7, with TRBD2 as a possible D gene (6 bases). CDR1 is ENHRY, CDR2 SYGVKD, per germline. This CDR3 comprises 16 residues. The ends were cut back, 0 bases at V and 3 bases at J, with 15 bases in the middle.

This chain links TRBV30 with TRBJ2-4, with 11 bases fitting TRBD2. This CDR3 has 14 residues. Germline-derived CDR1 and CDR2 are GTSNPN and SVGIG (reference sequence). The V segment lost 4 bases and the J segment 7 bases; nucleotides outside the gene matches: 6. The CDR3 DNA follows: TGTGCCTGGAATAGCGGGGGGGCAGAGAACATTCAGTACTTC. Protein sequence: CAWNSGGAENIQYF. The complete variable domain, with remaining parts taken from reference TRBV30 and TRBJ2-4, reads SQTIHQWPATLVQPVGSPLSLECTVEGTSNPNLYWYRQAAGRGLQLLFYSVGIGQISSEVPQNLSASRPQDRQFILSSKKLLLSDSGFYLCAWNSGGAENIQYFGAGTRLSVL.

This clone came up once. The chain has TRBV20-1 and TRBJ2-1; 10 nucleotides line up with TRBD2. The J segment lost 2 bases and the V segment lost 3 bases, leaving 7 bases of the junction unmatched. Germline V gene sequence: CDR1 DFQATT, CDR2 SNEGSKA (reference sequence). There are 16 residues in the CDR3. CDR3 protein: CSASALSGGAYNEQFF. The CDR3 DNA follows: TGCAGTGCTAGTGCCCTCAGCGGGGGGGCCTACAATGAGCAGTTCTTC.

This clone appeared a single time. The chain links TRBV11-3 to TRBJ1-2, with 8 bases lining up with TRBD1. The J segment lost 2 bases and the V segment lost 2 bases, leaving 4 bases of the junction unmatched. CDR3 length equals 15 residues. Germline V gene lookup returns CDR1 SGHNT and CDR2 YENEEA. The CDR3 protein is CASSLLDRVNYGYTF. For the CDR3, the DNA is TGTGCCAGCAGCTTACTGGACAGGGTGAACTATGGCTACACCTTC. The complete variable domain, with remaining parts taken from reference TRBV11-3 and TRBJ1-2, reads EAGVVQSPRYKIIEKKQPVAFWCNPISGHNTLYWYLQNLGQGPELLIRYENEEAVDDSQLPKDRFSAERLKGVDSTLKIQPAELGDSAVYLCASSLLDRVNYGYTFGSGTRLTVV.

V is TRBV10-2 and J is TRBJ2-3; 9 nucleotides agree with TRBD2. In germline, CDR1 is WSHSY, CDR2 SAAADI. With V trimmed by 0 bases and J by 0 bases, 7 bases remained unmatched. The CDR3 contains 18 residues. As DNA, the CDR3 is TGCGCCAGCAGTGAGTCTGGCGCTAGCGGGGATAGCACAGATACGCAGTATTTT. It codes for CASSESGASGDSTDTQYF.

CDR3 nucleotide sequence: TGTGCCAGCAGCTCGAGTGGCGGGGGTGTCGGGGAGCTGTTTTTT. Amino acids: CASSSSGGGVGELFF. The chain employs TRBV7-6 and TRBJ2-2, with 7 bases lining up with TRBD2. The germline V gene has CDR1 SGHVS and CDR2 FNYEAQ. V gave up 4 bases and J gave up 7 bases; unmatched junction bases: 9. The CDR3 contains 15 residues.

This clone occurred once. This chain connects TRBV19 to TRBJ1-2; no reliable D call. V lost 3 bases, J lost 4 bases, and 18 bases lay in between. Germline assignment: CDR1 LNHDA and CDR2 SQIVND (reference sequence). The CDR3 is 16 residues long. CDR3 in amino acids: CASSMRGLASLYGYTF. CDR3 DNA: TGTGCCAGTAGTATGCGTGGACTCGCATCACTCTATGGCTACACCTTC.

V and J are TRBV4-2 and TRBJ2-5; D ambiguous. The CDR3 consists of 14 residues. V lost 4 bases and J 4 bases, leaving 13 bases between the germline ends. Germline CDR1 LGHNA, CDR2 YNFKEQ. CDR3 in DNA: TGTGCCAGCAGCCCCACCATCGTCGGAGAGACCCAGTACTTC. Its protein is CASSPTIVGETQYF.

The chain combines TRBV6-5 with TRBJ1-2; 7 positions match TRBD1. Losses at the gene ends were 6 bases for V and 5 bases for J; bases not matched to a gene: 6. This CDR3 contains 13 residues. Germline CDR1 MNHEY, CDR2 SVGAGI. The CDR3 loop reads CASRATGVYGYTF. CDR3 coding DNA: TGTGCCAGCAGAGCTACAGGGGTTTATGGCTACACCTTC.

The chain couples TRBV3-1 (or the pseudogene TRBV3-2) to TRBJ1-2; a weak D match, TRBD1 (5 bases). Germline CDR1 reads LGHDT; CDR2 reads YNNKEL (reference sequence). The CDR3 runs 16 residues. Trimming stripped 1 base from V and 8 bases from J, with 20 bases between. The CDR3 reads CASSQGGPRSQGGYTF. The CDR3 nucleotides are TGTGCCAGCAGCCAAGGAGGTCCCCGGAGCCAGGGAGGCTACACCTTC.

This chain connects TRBV10-1 to TRBJ2-1; 8 nucleotides agree with TRBD2. Germline values: CDR1 WNHNN, CDR2 SYGVQD (reference sequence). The CDR3 consists of 14 residues. J lost 2 bases, V lost 3 bases, and 0 bases had no gene match. The CDR3 sequence: CASSDGGAYNEQFF. CDR3 DNA: TGCGCCAGCAGTGACGGGGGGGCCTACAATGAGCAGTTCTTC.

The chain recombines TRBV3-1 (or the pseudogene TRBV3-2) with TRBJ1-2, with TRBD1 identical over 7 bases. Trimming at V came to 8 bases and at J to 5 bases, leaving 5 bases not matched to a gene. The CDR3 extends over 12 amino acids. Germline V lookup: CDR1 LGHDT, CDR2 YNNKEL (reference sequence). The CDR3 sequence is CASRKGAYGYTF. The DNA of the CDR3 is TGTGCCAGCCGGAAGGGGGCGTATGGCTACACCTTC.